The 32 T cell receptor beta chains below come from one sample, sequenced in a study of T cell repertoires in cytomegalovirus infection. TCRdb independently ran MiXCR on the reads; one entry per CDR3 protein. Among hundreds of thousands of distinct CDR3 sequences listed, about 24% were seen once. The specimen sequenced was CD8+ T cells from PBMCs. The receptors come from a human donor in good health (CMV status not recorded). Some clones in this sample may be carry-over from other donors' samples.

This clonotype was seen more than once but under ten times. The chain links TRBV4-3 to TRBJ2-3; tentatively, D is TRBD2 (7 bases). Per germline, CDR1 LGHNA and CDR2 YSLEER. The CDR3 totals 20 residues. Trimming shortened V by 0 bases and J by 0 bases, and 22 bases separated the two germline ends. The CDR3 DNA sequence: TGCGCCAGCAGCCAAGATCAGGGGACTGGGGACTACCGAAGCACAGATACGCAGTATTTT. Protein: CASSQDQGTGDYRSTDTQYF.

About this clonotype: A clone one base away is much larger, so this may be a read error. The chain uses TRBV28 and TRBJ1-6; D is perhaps TRBD1 (5 bases). This CDR3 has 17 amino acids. Germline CDR1 is MDHEN and CDR2 is SYDVKM. DNA of the CDR3: TGTGCCAACAGTCCGGGACCGAGCAGCTCCTATAATTCACCCCTCCACTTT. Protein sequence: CANSPGPSSSYNSPLHF. The complete variable domain, with remaining parts taken from reference TRBV28 and TRBJ1-6, reads DVKVTQSSRYLVKRTGEKVFLECVQDMDHENMFWYRQDPGLGLRLIYFSYDVKMKEKGDIPEGYSVSREKKERFSLILESASTNQTSMYLCANSPGPSSSYNSPLHFGNGTRLTVT.

In its sample, this clonotype was seen many times. The chain uses TRBV7-8 and TRBJ2-7; D is ambiguous. V lost 1 base, J lost 0 bases, and 10 bases lay in between. CDR3 length: 15 amino acids. CDR1 and CDR2 (germline): SGHVS, FQNEAQ. CDR3 coding DNA: TGTGCCAGCAGCTTAGTTCAGTCAAGCTCCTACGAGCAGTACTTC. This translates into CASSLVQSSSYEQYF.

V and J are TRBV20-1 and TRBJ1-2, with 9 bases matching TRBD1. The germline V gene has CDR1 DFQATT and CDR2 SNEGSKA (reference sequence). This CDR3 has 15 residues. V was clipped by 5 bases and J by 5 bases; unmatched bases: 12. DNA of the CDR3: TGCAGTGCTCCGCACCGGGACAGGGCCGAATATGGCTACACCTTC. It translates to CSAPHRDRAEYGYTF.

This clonotype showed up just a few times. V is TRBV19 and J is TRBJ1-5, with D possibly being TRBD1 (5 bases). Germline assignment: CDR1 LNHDA and CDR2 SQIVND (reference sequence). The length of the CDR3 is 15 residues. The V end lost 9 bases, the J end lost 7 bases, and 22 bases lay between the germline ends. For the CDR3, the DNA is TGTGCCAGCAAGCCCAGTGGGGGGTCACTCCAGCCCCAGCATTTT. The encoded protein is CASKPSGGSLQPQHF.

Concerning this clonotype itself: The germline gene is not matched at one end of the junction; a read error may be the cause. The CDR3 loop is CVSTPTDRGYTGELFF. CDR3 coding DNA: TGTGTCAGCACCCCCACGGACAGGGGGTACACCGGGGAGCTGTTTTTT. The chain has TRBV28 and TRBJ2-2; 10 bases map to TRBD1. CDR3 length equals 16 residues. Germline CDR1 is MDHEN and CDR2 is SYDVKM. Drawing the rest from reference TRBV28 and TRBJ2-2, the complete variable domain is DVKVTQSSRYLVKRTGEKVFLECVQDMDHENMFWYRQDPGLGLRLIYFSYDVKMKEKGDIPEGYSVSREKKERFSLILESASTNQTSMYLCVSTPTDRGYTGELFFGEGSRLTVL.

Worth noting for this clonotype: Just one base apart from a much larger clone, this may be a read error. CDR3 sequence (DNA): TGTGCCAACAGCTTATATCGCCCCTGGGGGCCCAACCGCTATGGCTACACCTTC. Translated: CANSLYRPWGPNRYGYTF. The chain joins TRBV7-2 to TRBJ1-2, with D possibly matching TRBD1 (6 bases). Looked up from germline, CDR1 is SGHTA and CDR2 is FQGNSA. This CDR3 comprises 18 residues.

Only one count was recorded for this clonotype. The chain uses TRBV2 and TRBJ2-7; D possibly corresponds to TRBD2 (6 bases). V dropped 4 bases and J dropped 6 bases, with 22 bases sitting between them. This CDR3 region has 16 residues. From germline, CDR1 is SNHLY and CDR2 FYNNEI. CDR3 amino acids: CASSVVLGTDFSEQYV. CDR3 nucleotides: TGTGCCAGCAGTGTAGTTTTGGGGACTGATTTTAGCGAGCAGTACGTC.

On this clonotype itself: A read error is possible here, since a much larger clone lies one base away. This rearrangement joins TRBV7-9 to TRBJ1-2; no reliable D call. This CDR3 comprises 15 residues. The germline V gene has CDR1 SEHNR and CDR2 FQNEAQ (reference sequence). CDR3 region: CTSSLGTGDNYGYTF. The CDR3 DNA reads as TGTACCAGCAGCTTAGGAACGGGAGACAACTATGGCTACACCTTC.

This clonotype occurred many times. The rearrangement uses TRBV7-2 and TRBJ2-7; 9 bases line up with TRBD1. Germline V gives CDR1 SGHTA, CDR2 FQGNSA. The CDR3 totals 16 residues. The J segment lost 4 bases and the V segment lost 1 base, leaving 8 bases of the junction unmatched. DNA of the CDR3: TGTGCCAGCAGCTTAGAATCAGGACAGGGGAGGTACGAGCAGTACGTC. Protein product: CASSLESGQGRYEQYV.

The sample holds a few counts of this clonotype. This chain connects TRBV6-6 to TRBJ2-5; 8 nucleotides agree with TRBD1. CDR1 is MNHNY and CDR2 is SVGAGI in the germline V gene (reference sequence). CDR3 length equals 16 residues. V lost 2 bases, J lost 1 base, and 6 bases stayed unmatched. The CDR3 coding sequence is TGTGCCAGCAGTTACGTAACAGGGGGGAGCCAAGAGACCCAGTACTTC. This sequence encodes CASSYVTGGSQETQYF.

This chain connects TRBV24-1 to TRBJ2-1; 7 bases align to TRBD2. Germline lookup yields CDR1 KGHDR and CDR2 SFDVKD. The CDR3 loop spans 13 amino acids. Trimming removed 7 bases from V and 14 bases from J; junction bases left unmatched: 13. The CDR3 DNA sequence: TGTGCCACCAGCAGCGGGGAAGGGGACCGTGAGTTCTTC. Amino acid sequence: CATSSGEGDREFF.

This clonotype was seen more than once but under ten times. This chain connects TRBV9 to TRBJ2-1; D tentatively fits TRBD1 or TRBD2 (7 bases each). In germline, CDR1 is SGDLS, CDR2 YYNGEE. Trimming stripped 6 bases from V and 5 bases from J, with 15 bases between. The CDR3 contains 14 residues. The CDR3 coding sequence is TGTGCCAGCACCCCAGGGGGGGGGAACAATGAGCAGTTCTTC. Protein sequence: CASTPGGGNNEQFF.

The rearrangement uses TRBV28 and TRBJ1-6, with D possibly being TRBD1 (5 bases). This CDR3 has 14 amino acids. V lost 5 bases to trimming and J lost 9 bases, with 14 bases between them. The germline V gene encodes CDR1 MDHEN and CDR2 SYDVKM. The CDR3 is CASSVGTSLSPLHF. In nucleotides, the CDR3 is TGTGCCAGCAGTGTAGGGACGAGTCTTTCACCCCTCCACTTT.

Comment on this clonotype: Sequence at one end of the junction differs from germline and may be a read error. The gene calls are TRBV4-1 and TRBJ1-5; 8 bases align to TRBD1. The CDR3 totals 15 residues. Germline V gives CDR1 MGHRA, CDR2 YSYEKL. The CDR3 bases are TGCGCCAGCAGCCCCCACGACAGGGGCAATCATCCCCAGCATTTT. It specifies CASSPHDRGNHPQHF.

This clonotype was observed a few times. This chain connects TRBV20-1 to TRBJ1-2; TRBD1 matches at 7 bases. Germline CDR1 DFQATT, CDR2 SNEGSKA (reference sequence). The CDR3 spans 17 residues. The CDR3 nucleotides are TGCAGCTTCACCACGATTTCCACAGGGGCCCTCCCTTATGGCTACACCTTC. Translated, it gives CSFTTISTGALPYGYTF.

This clonotype came up many times. The CDR3 coding sequence is TGTGCCAGCAGTTACCCCCGCGACAGGGCCTCCAATCAGCCCCAGCATTTT. This translates into CASSYPRDRASNQPQHF. This chain connects TRBV28 to TRBJ1-5, with 7 nucleotides matching TRBD1. Germline V gene data show CDR1 as MDHEN and CDR2 as SYDVKM. CDR3 length: 17 amino acids. V lost 4 bases and J lost 3; bases outside the gene matches: 12. Looking up the rest from reference TRBV28 and TRBJ1-5 gives the full variable domain: DVKVTQSSRYLVKRTGEKVFLECVQDMDHENMFWYRQDPGLGLRLIYFSYDVKMKEKGDIPEGYSVSREKKERFSLILESASTNQTSMYLCASSYPRDRASNQPQHFGDGTRLSIL.

In regard to this clonotype: The junction differs from germline at one of its ends, possibly a read error. This sequence joins TRBV6-6 and TRBJ2-1, with 9 positions matching TRBD2. Per the germline V gene, CDR1 is MNHNY and CDR2 is SVGAGI (reference sequence). The CDR3 sequence is 16 residues long. CDR3 in DNA: TGTGCCGGCAGTTACTCGGAGCGGGGGGCCTACAATGAGCAGTTCTTC. It codes for CAGSYSERGAYNEQFF.

This clonotype was recorded a few times. The gene calls are TRBV9 and TRBJ2-2; 10 nucleotides agree with TRBD2. V shed 1 base, J shed 2 bases, and the junction held 5 bases outside the gene matches. In germline, CDR1 is SGDLS, CDR2 YYNGEE. The CDR3 sequence is 17 residues long. The CDR3: CASSVPLAGVNTGELFF. Written as DNA, the CDR3 is TGTGCCAGCAGCGTACCCCTAGCGGGGGTAAACACCGGGGAGCTGTTTTTT.

The chain recombines TRBV27 with TRBJ2-1; the match to TRBD1 covers 7 bases. Germline values: CDR1 MNHEY, CDR2 SMNVEV (reference sequence). The CDR3 covers 13 residues. J lost 6 bases, V lost 8 bases, and 7 bases had no gene match. Written as DNA, the CDR3 is TGTGCCAGCGGCGGCCACAGGGGCAATGAGCAGTTCTTC. This gives the protein CASGGHRGNEQFF.

The chain has TRBV20-1 and TRBJ2-3, with 7 bases that match TRBD2. CDR1 is DFQATT, CDR2 SNEGSKA, per germline (reference sequence). The CDR3 sequence is 19 residues long. V lost 3 bases and J lost 0; bases outside the gene matches: 18. The CDR3 protein is CSARSGIAGGATSTDTQYF. Here the CDR3 DNA reads TGCAGTGCTAGGAGTGGTATAGCGGGTGGAGCGACTAGCACAGATACGCAGTATTTT.

This clonotype was counted a few times. CDR3 sequence reads: CASSQVDRGYEQYF. The CDR3 DNA follows: TGCGCCAGCAGCCAAGTTGACAGGGGCTACGAGCAGTACTTC. The chain has TRBV4-1 and TRBJ2-7; 8 nucleotides align to TRBD1. The CDR3 is made up of 14 amino acids. Germline loops: CDR1 MGHRA, CDR2 YSYEKL. Germline trimming cut 1 base from V and 3 bases from J; bases unmatched to any gene: 2.

In the case of this clonotype: With a much larger clone just one base away, this may be a read error. The CDR3 here is CASSLGLVKQGIGEYEQYF. The CDR3 DNA reads TGTGCCAGCAGCTTGGGCCTGGTAAAACAGGGTATCGGGGAATACGAGCAGTACTTC. The rearrangement joins TRBV11-3 to TRBJ2-7; D is perhaps TRBD1 (6 bases). Germline-derived CDR1 and CDR2 are SGHNT and YENEEA. This CDR3 region has 19 residues. Trimming cost V 3 bases and J 4 bases, with 28 bases left between them.

J is TRBJ2-7 and V is TRBV28, with 7 positions matching TRBD1. The germline V gene has CDR1 MDHEN and CDR2 SYDVKM. Trimming took 6 bases from V and 0 from J; bases not matched to a gene: 5. CDR3 size: 14 residues. In DNA form, the CDR3 reads TGTGCCAGCAGCCGACAGGGTAGCTCCTACGAGCAGTACGTC. It translates to CASSRQGSSYEQYV.

This clonotype was counted ten times or more. This sequence joins TRBV4-3 and TRBJ2-1; no reliable D call. The V gene's germline CDR1 is LGHNA and CDR2 YSLEER. Between the trimmed V and J ends, which lost 2 bases and 4 bases, there was a span of 3 bases. This CDR3 has 12 residues. Written as DNA, the CDR3 is TGCGCCAGCAGCCAACAGTACAATGAGCAGTTCTTC. Its translation is CASSQQYNEQFF.

In DNA form, the CDR3 reads TGCAGCCTTGTGCGGGGTAAACACAATGAGCAGTTCTTC. It is translated as CSLVRGKHNEQFF. This chain joins TRBV29-1 and TRBJ2-1; TRBD2 might be the D (6 bases). The germline V gene has CDR1 SQVTM and CDR2 ANQGSEA. The CDR3 contains 13 residues. Trimming took off 8 bases at V and 5 bases at J, with 16 bases between the two ends.

This clonotype has just a few counts. The gene calls are TRBV2 and TRBJ1-4, with D maybe TRBD1 (5 bases). V was trimmed by 1 base and J by 7 bases, leaving 13 bases between them. The CDR3 is 15 amino acids. The V gene's germline CDR1 is SNHLY and CDR2 FYNNEI. The CDR3 loop reads CASSEGAGGVEKLFF. DNA of the CDR3: TGTGCCAGCAGTGAAGGGGCTGGAGGGGTTGAAAAACTGTTTTTT. The whole variable domain, filled in from reference TRBV2 and TRBJ1-4, reads EPEVTQTPSHQVTQMGQEVILRCVPISNHLYFYWYRQILGQKVEFLVSFYNNEISEKSEIFDDQFSVERPDGSNFTLKIRSTKLEDSAMYFCASSEGAGGVEKLFFGSGTQLSVL.

The rearrangement uses TRBV2 and TRBJ2-4; 7 nucleotides agree with TRBD1. The CDR3 extends over 18 amino acids. Germline V gives CDR1 SNHLY, CDR2 FYNNEI. Trimming took 0 bases from V and 6 from J; bases not matched to a gene: 14. The chain's CDR3 is CASSEAPGVLRQGNIQYF. Written as DNA, the CDR3 is TGTGCCAGCAGTGAAGCGCCAGGTGTTTTGCGACAGGGAAACATTCAGTACTTC.

This clonotype was detected many times. V gene TRBV7-2 combines with J gene TRBJ1-2; D unresolved. Germline-derived CDR1 and CDR2 are SGHTA and FQGNSA. V lost 6 bases and J lost 2, with 22 bases in between. The CDR3 covers 17 residues. CDR3 protein: CASREGGPPRGNYGYTF. In DNA form, the CDR3 reads TGTGCCAGCAGAGAAGGAGGGCCGCCCCGGGGAAACTATGGCTACACCTTC.

This chain links TRBV27 with TRBJ2-1; no firm D call. Germline lookup yields CDR1 MNHEY and CDR2 SMNVEV (reference sequence). Trimming took off 5 bases at V and 0 bases at J, with 14 bases between the two ends. This CDR3 region has 16 residues. This CDR3 is CASSPPAKSSYNEQFF. The DNA for the CDR3 is TGTGCCAGCAGTCCCCCCGCCAAAAGCTCCTACAATGAGCAGTTCTTC.

In its sample, this clonotype was seen many times. The rearrangement links TRBV7-6 to TRBJ1-4; D gene unclear. Germline-derived CDR1 and CDR2 are SGHVS and FNYEAQ. The CDR3 contains 13 residues. V lost 3 bases and J lost 9, with 11 bases in between. The CDR3 bases are TGTGCCAGCAGCTTGAACGGAAAACAAAAACTGTTTTTT. Its translation: CASSLNGKQKLFF.

This clonotype was detected ten times or more. V usage is TRBV6-2 or TRBV6-3 and J usage is TRBJ2-4; 7 nucleotides match TRBD2. The V gene's germline CDR1 is MNHEY and CDR2 SVGEGT. J lost 11 bases, V lost 6 bases, and 10 bases had no gene match. This CDR3 has 13 residues. The CDR3 reads CASSPSGDYLQYF. The CDR3 DNA follows: TGTGCCAGCAGCCCCTCCGGGGACTATCTTCAGTACTTC.